This TCR beta chain was sequenced for a study of T cells in Graves' hyperthyroidism and ophthalmopathy (dated by TCRdb to the late 2010s). In the study overall: Peripheral blood was collected at initial diagnosis, before any treatment. A discovery cohort of roughly 96 patients, about 43 with Graves' ophthalmopathy and fewer than 65 with stable Graves' hyperthyroidism, was used to find distinguishing TCR V-J signatures. Prospective prediction of ophthalmopathy was tested in an independent validation cohort of approximately 19 hyperthyroidism patients and some 17 patients who later progressed to ophthalmopathy. The 95 to 100 discovery patients were randomly divided into training and test sets at a 7:3 ratio. In addition, the study compared T-cell repertoires in thyroid tissue and in blood from roughly 6 Graves' hyperthyroidism patients. Once sampling was done, hyperthyroidism patients were given methimazole at a starting dose of 30 mg daily, whereas ophthalmopathy patients were given high-dose intravenous methylprednisolone. The paper reports TCR Vbeta CDR3 sequencing of about 140 peripheral blood samples: approximately 41 ophthalmopathy, fewer than 80 hyperthyroidism and around 17 progressor patients.

The paper as a whole reports these results and caveats: In validation, progression to ophthalmopathy was predicted by the model with roughly 71% sensitivity and roughly 76% specificity, a median of 6.5 months before onset. A 13 V-J signature model separated ophthalmopathy from stable hyperthyroidism, with around 90% sensitivity and roughly 82% specificity in cross-validation and 80%/75% in testing. Sample size was not statistically predetermined, and investigators were not blinded to group allocation. Most expanded thyroid clonotypes (frequency above 0.001) were also found in blood, which suggests that blood repertoires may mirror thyroid immune responses.

Concerning this clonotype: Its antigen remains undetermined. No base quality values were provided; no much bigger clone lies one nucleotide off.

The hyperthyroidism patients were between 18 and 65 years old and newly diagnosed, with a disease duration of less than 2 months. Exclusion was applied to patients with uncontrolled infections, other autoimmune diseases, pregnancy or lactation. Diagnoses were established on the basis of clinical symptoms, serum thyroxine and TRAb, thyroid ultrasound, and orbital computed tomography. For progressor patients, blood was drawn at the first diagnosis of hyperthyroidism, before any ophthalmopathy symptoms had appeared. PBMCs were isolated from roughly 10 ml of fresh peripheral blood by Ficoll-Paque density gradient centrifugation. Progressor patients were first diagnosed with Graves' hyperthyroidism and then developed ophthalmopathy during follow-up. Total RNA was extracted using Trizol reagent, and RNA quality was assessed on an Agilent 2100 Bioanalyzer. According to the germline V gene (reference sequence), CDR1 reads SEHNR and CDR2 reads FQNEAQ. V and J are trimmed by 11 bases and 2 bases, and the gene matches miss 0 bases of the junction. Taken from cysteine to phenylalanine, the CDR3 has 13 residues. Only CDR3 DNA is held: 39 bases, read in frame from base 1.

The TCR beta CDR3 regions were amplified from RNA transcripts. The TCR CDR3 was subjected to a first round of RT-PCR using the HTBI primer set and the Qiagen OneStep RT-PCR kit. Libraries were constructed in a second round of multiplex PCR, after which size selection and purification were performed. The libraries were sequenced on an Illumina HiSeq2000 using paired-end 100 bp reads. In the source study's methods: Raw data were processed with SOAPnuke, discarding reads with adapters, uncalled bases, mean Phred below 15, or no exact constant-primer or identifier match. COPE v1.2.5 was used to merge high-quality paired reads, and clonotypes were defined as unique nucleotide sequences. MiTCR v1.1 was used to align clonotypes to the IMGT TRBV, TRBD and TRBJ reference segments. Analysis was restricted to V-J combinations with a frequency above 0.0001, which covered roughly 99% of repertoires. The TCS score was defined as F50 (clonal expansion) divided by E x V (chaos), with BLOSUM62-based TCRdist calculated between CDR3 peptides within each V-J. Welch's t-statistics and random forest reduced fewer than 600 V-J features to around 14, which were used in a naive Bayes classifier (R e1071). The public reads were reanalyzed by TCRdb: fastp trimming at Q25, MiXCR alignment, in-frame beta chains only. Every CDR3 protein is listed once, alongside the most common genes and DNA of its rows. Here the V and J calls rest on TCRdb's processing, not on the authors' analysis. Present in this sample are around 350,000 distinct CDR3 sequences, about 17% of which were seen just once. In total, the top ten clones hold more than 30% of the sample.

This sequence uses TRBV7-9 and TRBJ2-6, with 10 bases in between that match TRBD1. The sequenced sample consisted of blood. This receptor was obtained from a woman aged 30 to 39 with Graves' hyperthyroidism that later progressed to Graves' ophthalmopathy. The CDR3 reads CADRGPGANVLTF. Here is the DNA: TGTGCCGACAGGGGGCCTGGGGCCAACGTCCTGACTTTC.